This T cell receptor beta chain comes out of a study of T cell responses to AZD1222 COVID-19 vaccine. Repertoires were generated with immunoSEQ multiplex PCR, while TCRdb's copy carries only in-frame clones and drops some. The sample has about 150,000 clones; approximately 91% are singletons. Trimming took off 4 bases at V and 9 bases at J, with 16 bases between the two ends. Germline assignment: CDR1 KGHSH and CDR2 LQKENI. This CDR3 contains 15 residues. This chain uses TRBV18 with TRBJ1-6; D unclear. The sequencing used peripheral blood, collected 28 days after the second AZD1222 dose. The source is an adult who received the AZD1222 COVID-19 vaccine. In nucleotides, the CDR3 is TGTGCCAGCTCACAGAACGACCGGGCCATTTCACCCCTCCACTTT. Translated, it gives CASSQNDRAISPLHF.